One and the same sample provided the 27 T cell receptor beta chains below, sequenced in a study of blood T cell repertoires in COVID-19. Libraries were prepared by immunoSEQ multiplex PCR; TCRdb keeps only in-frame clonotypes and omits some of them. The table has about 190,000 clones, 70% to 90% seen once; the top ten hold about 6.6%. The sequencing sample was made of peripheral blood. The source is a woman in her 40s who had recovered from COVID-19.

This chain joins TRBV27 and TRBJ2-7; perhaps TRBD1 as D (6 bases). Germline V gene data show CDR1 as MNHEY and CDR2 as SMNVEV (reference sequence). Between the trimmed V and J ends, which lost 3 bases and 2 bases, there was a span of 14 bases. The CDR3 totals 15 residues. Written as DNA, the CDR3 is TGTGCCAGCAGTTTCCGACAGGTATTTACCTACGAGCAGTACTTC. Protein sequence: CASSFRQVFTYEQYF.

The V call is TRBV7-3, the J call TRBJ2-1; perhaps TRBD2 as D (6 bases). The germline CDR1 and CDR2 sequences are SGHTA and FQGTGA. The CDR3 sequence is 17 residues long. The V end was cut by 7 bases, the J end by 4 bases, with 23 bases between. The CDR3 nucleotides read TGTGCCAGCACCGAACAGGCTAGCGAGACCCCTTACAATGAGCAGTTCTTC. Amino acids: CASTEQASETPYNEQFF.

The rearrangement uses TRBV29-1 and TRBJ2-3, with TRBD1 matching over 9 bases. CDR1 SQVTM and CDR2 ANQGSEA come from the germline V gene. V gave up 4 bases and J gave up 1 base; unmatched junction bases: 3. CDR3 size: 14 residues. The CDR3 DNA reads TGCAGCGTTGGTGGGGACAGGGGCACAGATACGCAGTATTTT. Protein sequence: CSVGGDRGTDTQYF.

The CDR3 region has the DNA TGTGCCAGCAGTCCCGCGACAGGGGCGTTCGGCTACACCTTC. Translation gives CASSPATGAFGYTF. The J gene is TRBJ1-2, the V gene TRBV28, with 8 bases fitting TRBD1. V was clipped by 5 bases and J by 8 bases; unmatched bases: 10. Germline CDR1 reads MDHEN; CDR2 reads SYDVKM. This CDR3 is 14 amino acids long.

This chain joins TRBV28 and TRBJ2-6; 9 bases agree with TRBD1. The germline CDR1 and CDR2 sequences are MDHEN and SYDVKM. The CDR3 covers 21 residues. Trimming removed 2 bases from V and 0 bases from J; junction bases left unmatched: 14. CDR3 region: CASSLPGQGPAGASGANVLTF. CDR3 in DNA: TGTGCCAGCAGTTTACCGGGACAGGGACCCGCGGGGGCCTCTGGGGCCAACGTCCTGACTTTC.

This clone has a single count. The rearrangement joins TRBV7-3 to TRBJ1-6; D is unresolved. The CDR3 loop spans 13 amino acids. Germline loops: CDR1 SGHTA, CDR2 FQGTGA. V lost 5 bases to trimming and J lost 7 bases, with 9 bases between them. The CDR3: CASSEVWNSPLHF. CDR3 bases: TGTGCCAGCAGCGAGGTCTGGAATTCACCCCTCCACTTT.

This chain links TRBV6-5 with TRBJ1-1; TRBD1 matches at 7 bases. Germline V CDR1 and CDR2: MNHEY, SVGAGI. The CDR3 spans 15 residues. With 5 bases clipped from V and 0 bases from J, the junction kept 6 bases outside the gene matches. For the CDR3, the DNA is TGTGCCAGCAGTAGGGACAGTTCCATGAACACTGAAGCTTTCTTT. Translated, it gives CASSRDSSMNTEAFF.

The chain links TRBV28 to TRBJ1-1; 7 positions match TRBD1. Germline loops: CDR1 MDHEN, CDR2 SYDVKM. This CDR3 has 17 residues. V was clipped by 6 bases and J by 4 bases; unmatched bases: 17. This CDR3 is CASRDYTQMTGTTEAFF. The CDR3 nucleotides are TGTGCCAGCAGAGATTACACCCAAATGACAGGGACCACTGAAGCTTTCTTT.

The J gene is TRBJ2-2, the V gene TRBV7-8; TRBD1 is a possible D gene (5 bases). Trimming left V 2 bases short and J 6 bases short, with 7 bases between. Looked up from germline, CDR1 is SGHVS and CDR2 is FQNEAQ. This CDR3 contains 13 residues. Written as DNA, the CDR3 is TGTGCCAGCAGCTTACAGGGTGCCGGGGAGCTGTTTTTT. Protein sequence: CASSLQGAGELFF.

The chain carries TRBV28 and TRBJ2-3; 10 bases match TRBD2. V shed 6 bases, J shed 2 bases, and the junction held 2 bases outside the gene matches. This CDR3 has 14 residues. Germline lookup yields CDR1 MDHEN and CDR2 SYDVKM. The CDR3 is CASSLAGVTDTQYF. As DNA, the CDR3 is TGTGCCAGCAGCCTAGCGGGGGTCACAGATACGCAGTATTTT.

The chain employs TRBV19 and TRBJ2-3, with D tentatively TRBD2 (5 bases). CDR1 and CDR2 (germline): LNHDA, SQIVND (reference sequence). The CDR3 contains 14 residues. V was cut by 7 bases and J by 4 bases, with 15 bases left in between. CDR3 sequence: CASNPSLGADTQYF. The DNA of the CDR3 is TGTGCCAGTAACCCCTCTTTGGGAGCAGATACGCAGTATTTT.

V usage is TRBV2 and J usage is TRBJ2-2; 8 bases line up with TRBD1. Germline V gene data show CDR1 as SNHLY and CDR2 as FYNNEI. The CDR3 spans 16 residues. V was clipped by 2 bases and J by 3 bases; unmatched bases: 5. The CDR3 nucleotides are TGTGCCAGCAGTGAATTGGGGACAGGTTACACCGGGGAGCTGTTTTTT. This translates into CASSELGTGYTGELFF. Filled out from reference TRBV2 and TRBJ2-2, the complete variable domain reads EPEVTQTPSHQVTQMGQEVILRCVPISNHLYFYWYRQILGQKVEFLVSFYNNEISEKSEIFDDQFSVERPDGSNFTLKIRSTKLEDSAMYFCASSELGTGYTGELFFGEGSRLTVL.

The genes are TRBV6-5 and TRBJ2-3, with 7 bases identical to TRBD1. The CDR3 covers 14 residues. The germline V gene has CDR1 MNHEY and CDR2 SVGAGI. The junction had 8 bases not matched to a gene; V was cut back by 8 bases and J by 3 bases. For the CDR3, the DNA is TGTGCCAGCGTCGGGACAGTCGGGACAGATACGCAGTATTTT. Its protein is CASVGTVGTDTQYF.

The rearrangement uses TRBV7-8 and TRBJ1-1; 7 bases are shared with TRBD1. This CDR3 is 14 amino acids long. V lost 2 bases to trimming and J lost 2 bases; unmatched junction nucleotides: 2. CDR1 and CDR2 from the germline V gene are SGHVS and FQNEAQ. Here the CDR3 DNA reads TGTGCCAGCAGCTTACGACAGGGAAACACTGAAGCTTTCTTT. Protein: CASSLRQGNTEAFF.

The V gene is TRBV12-5, the J gene TRBJ1-1; no reliable D call. Per the germline V gene, CDR1 is LGHNT and CDR2 is FRNRAP. The V end lost 3 bases, the J end lost 1 base, and 9 bases lay between the germline ends. The CDR3 extends over 14 amino acids. The CDR3: CASGFPTPNTEAFF. The CDR3 DNA reads as TGTGCTAGTGGTTTTCCCACTCCGAACACTGAAGCTTTCTTT.

The genes are TRBV27 and TRBJ2-3; D perhaps matches TRBD2 (5 bases). The CDR3 consists of 14 residues. Germline CDR1 MNHEY, CDR2 SMNVEV (reference sequence). V was shortened by 5 bases and J by 6 bases, with 15 bases between the two germline ends. The CDR3 coding sequence is TGTGCCAGCAGTGTCAGGACTGCGGCGGATACGCAGTATTTT. It yields the protein CASSVRTAADTQYF.

The genes are TRBV10-3 and TRBJ2-5; TRBD1 aligns across 9 bases. This CDR3 is 14 amino acids long. Germline V gives CDR1 ENHRY, CDR2 SYGVKD. The V gene end was trimmed by 5 bases and the J gene end by 0 bases; junction bases not matched to a gene: 1. The DNA for the CDR3 is TGTGCCATCAGTCGGGACAGGGACCAAGAGACCCAGTACTTC. Translated: CAISRDRDQETQYF.

The chain joins TRBV6-4 to TRBJ1-4, with TRBD1 as a possible D gene (5 bases). Germline assignment: CDR1 MRHNA and CDR2 SNTAGT. The CDR3 is 12 residues long. With 9 bases removed from V and 8 bases from J, the gap between germline ends came to 13 bases. CDR3 bases: TGTGCCAGATCCTCCCGGGGGGAAAAACTGTTTTTT. The encoded protein is CARSSRGEKLFF.

V usage is TRBV28 and J usage is TRBJ2-7; TRBD2 aligns across 10 bases. CDR3 length: 15 amino acids. Germline loops: CDR1 MDHEN, CDR2 SYDVKM. The ends lost 6 bases at V and 3 bases at J; junction bases unmatched: 8. CDR3 amino acids: CASRSGTSVVYEQYF. CDR3 bases: TGTGCCAGCAGAAGCGGGACTAGCGTCGTCTACGAGCAGTACTTC.

This clone was found a few times. This chain joins TRBV24-1 and TRBJ2-1; 15 bases are shared with TRBD2. The trim removed 5 bases at V and 0 bases at J, leaving 13 bases unmatched. Germline V gene data show CDR1 as KGHDR and CDR2 as SFDVKD. This CDR3 contains 21 residues. CDR3 amino acids: CATSAFAVGTSGRSSYNEQFF. CDR3 in DNA: TGTGCCACCAGTGCCTTCGCGGTAGGGACTAGCGGGAGGAGCTCCTACAATGAGCAGTTCTTC.

V usage is TRBV10-3 and J usage is TRBJ2-3, with 12 bases identical to TRBD2. J gave up 2 bases and V 6 bases, and 12 bases lay outside the gene matches. The CDR3 totals 18 residues. Looked up from germline, CDR1 is ENHRY and CDR2 is SYGVKD. Here the CDR3 DNA reads TGTGCCATCAGAGATCTGACTAGCGGGAGAGGGGACACAGATACGCAGTATTTT. It encodes CAIRDLTSGRGDTDTQYF.

The chain uses TRBV25-1 and TRBJ2-3, with 9 bases aligning to TRBD1. The V gene end was trimmed by 5 bases and the J gene end by 0 bases; junction bases not matched to a gene: 3. This CDR3 is built from 15 residues. Looked up from germline, CDR1 is MGHDK and CDR2 is SYGVNS. Here the CDR3 reads CASSRTGDSTDTQYF. CDR3 coding DNA: TGTGCCAGCAGTCGGACAGGGGACAGCACAGATACGCAGTATTTT. Using reference TRBV25-1 and TRBJ2-3 for the parts outside the CDR3, the full variable domain is EADIYQTPRYLVIGTGKKITLECSQTMGHDKMYWYQQDPGMELHLIHYSYGVNSTEKGDLSSESTVSRIRTEHFPLTLESARPSHTSQYLCASSRTGDSTDTQYFGPGTRLTVL.

J is TRBJ2-5 and V is TRBV3-1 (or the pseudogene TRBV3-2); D gene unclear. This CDR3 has 16 residues. Germline V gene data show CDR1 as LGHDT and CDR2 as YNNKEL (reference sequence). V was clipped by 2 bases and J by 0 bases, with 13 bases between them. The CDR3 is CASSQQPQVYQETQYF. The CDR3 region has the DNA TGTGCCAGCAGCCAACAACCTCAGGTGTACCAAGAGACCCAGTACTTC.

J is TRBJ2-7 and V is TRBV5-1, with a possible D match to TRBD1 (6 bases). Between the trimmed V and J ends, which lost 4 bases and 7 bases, there was a span of 21 bases. CDR3 size: 15 residues. The germline CDR1 and CDR2 sequences are SGHRS and YFSETQ. Written as DNA, the CDR3 is TGCGCCAGCAGCCCTCAGGGGATCTCCGACTATGAGCAGTACTTC. It is translated as CASSPQGISDYEQYF.

The chain couples TRBV6-5 to TRBJ1-2, with D possibly matching TRBD1 (6 bases). CDR1 MNHEY and CDR2 SVGAGI come from the germline V gene. V was clipped by 0 bases and J by 6 bases, with 14 bases between them. The CDR3 contains 15 residues. CDR3 in DNA: TGTGCCAGCAGTTACTCGATGAGGACAGACCATGGCTACACCTTC. Its translation: CASSYSMRTDHGYTF.

The V gene is TRBV29-1, the J gene TRBJ2-7, with 8 bases that match TRBD2. This CDR3 contains 14 residues. Germline CDR1 SQVTM, CDR2 ANQGSEA. V trimming: 5 bases; J trimming: 5 bases; junction bases outside the gene matches: 11. CDR3: CSVYLAGWVDEQYF. The CDR3 nucleotides are TGCAGCGTTTATTTAGCGGGATGGGTCGACGAGCAGTACTTC.

This rearrangement joins TRBV19 to TRBJ1-4, with a weak D call TRBD1 (5 bases). The germline V gene has CDR1 LNHDA and CDR2 SQIVND (reference sequence). This CDR3 region has 15 residues. Between the trimmed V and J ends, which lost 4 bases and 5 bases, there was a span of 14 bases. CDR3 bases: TGTGCCAGTAGTACCCTGGACGGACAAAATGAAAAACTGTTTTTT. Translated, it gives CASSTLDGQNEKLFF. Variable domain in full (rest from reference TRBV19 and TRBJ1-4): DGGITQSPKYLFRKEGQNVTLSCEQNLNHDAMYWYRQDPGQGLRLIYYSQIVNDFQKGDIAEGYSVSREKKESFPLTVTSAQKNPTAFYLCASSTLDGQNEKLFFGSGTQLSVL.